The next 19 T cell receptor beta chains were all read from a single sample in a study of blood T cells in healthy people across ages. For the second PCR, which ran for roughly 7 to 11 cycles, a sample-barcoded 5' primer and a J-beta primer mix were used. TCRdb re-derived calls from the 5' RACE reads in MiXCR, one entry per CDR3 protein. The data contain over 1,500,000 distinct CDR3 sequences, 49% of them singletons. Sequenced sample: blood. The source of these receptors is a woman in her 40s in good health.

The chain couples TRBV7-8 to TRBJ2-6; TRBD1 agrees at 10 bases. V lost 6 bases to trimming and J lost 2 bases; unmatched junction nucleotides: 10. The CDR3 contains 18 residues. The germline CDR1 and CDR2 sequences are SGHVS and FQNEAQ. CDR3 amino acids: CASRRDRGRVTGANVLTF. The CDR3 DNA follows: TGTGCCAGCAGGCGGGACAGGGGCCGAGTTACTGGGGCCAACGTCCTGACTTTC.

Concerning this clonotype: At one boundary the junction diverges from the germline segment, which might be a read error. CDR3 DNA: TGCGCCAGCAGCTTAGATCGCAGGGAGGACGGCTACACCTTC. It specifies CASSLDRREDGYTF. The rearrangement links TRBV7-9 to TRBJ1-2, with D possibly being TRBD1 (5 bases). In germline, CDR1 is SEHNR, CDR2 FQNEAQ (reference sequence). The CDR3 consists of 14 residues. Complete variable domain (other parts from reference TRBV7-9 and TRBJ1-2): DTGVSQNPRHKITKRGQNVTFRCDPISEHNRLYWYRQTLGQGPEFLTYFQNEAQLEKSRLLSDRFSAERPKGSFSTLEIQRTEQGDSAMYLCASSLDRREDGYTFGSGTRLTVV.

This clonotype appeared a single time. The chain recombines TRBV4-3 with TRBJ2-7; 7 bases are a match to TRBD1. Germline V gene sequence: CDR1 LGHNA, CDR2 YSLEER. With 1 base clipped from V and 2 bases from J, the junction kept 5 bases outside the gene matches. There are 15 residues in the CDR3. The CDR3 DNA is TGCGCCAGCAGCCAAGCGACAGGGACGGCCTACGAGCAGTACTTC. Protein product: CASSQATGTAYEQYF.

The chain's CDR3 is CASSYSGQGDYGYTF. CDR3 nucleotides: TGTGCCAGCAGTTACTCCGGACAGGGCGACTATGGCTACACCTTC. J is TRBJ1-2 and V is TRBV6-6, with 8 bases identical to TRBD1. This CDR3 is 15 amino acids long. CDR1 and CDR2 (germline): MNHNY, SVGAGI (reference sequence). Unmatched junction bases numbered 3, after V lost 0 bases and J lost 3 bases.

V usage is TRBV3-1 and J usage is TRBJ2-3; 8 positions match TRBD2. Germline lookup yields CDR1 LGHDT and CDR2 YNNKEL (reference sequence). The CDR3 totals 15 residues. The trim removed 2 bases at V and 1 base at J, leaving 2 bases unmatched. Written as DNA, the CDR3 is TGTGCCAGCAGCCAACATAGCGGGGGCACAGATACGCAGTATTTT. Its translation is CASSQHSGGTDTQYF.

The chain is built from TRBV7-2 and TRBJ2-1; no firm D call. Germline CDR1 and CDR2: SGHTA and FQGNSA. V was cut by 5 bases and J by 5 bases, with 13 bases left in between. The CDR3 is made up of 14 amino acids. Here the CDR3 DNA reads TGTGCCAGCAGCAACCTAAAAAGGAACAATGAGCAGTTCTTC. Residues: CASSNLKRNNEQFF.

The V call is TRBV20-1, the J call TRBJ2-1, with 12 bases fitting TRBD2. Germline lookup yields CDR1 DFQATT and CDR2 SNEGSKA (reference sequence). The CDR3 sequence is 16 residues long. The V segment lost 6 bases and the J segment 6 bases; nucleotides outside the gene matches: 12. The CDR3 DNA is TGCAGTGCCAATCTAGCGGGGGGGGTGCTACGCAATGAGCAGTTCTTC. This sequence encodes CSANLAGGVLRNEQFF.

For the CDR3, the DNA is TGTGCTTATGGGACAGGGCCTAATGGCTACACCTTC. Its protein product is CAYGTGPNGYTF. This rearrangement joins TRBV6-6 to TRBJ1-2; TRBD1 aligns across 9 bases. This CDR3 contains 12 residues. CDR1 MNHNY and CDR2 SVGAGI come from the germline V gene (reference sequence).

The V call is TRBV7-2, the J call TRBJ1-6, with 7 bases identical to TRBD1. From germline, CDR1 is SGHTA and CDR2 FQGNSA. The V segment lost 5 bases and the J segment 8 bases; nucleotides outside the gene matches: 6. The CDR3 consists of 14 residues. CDR3 nucleotide sequence: TGTGCCAGCAGCGGACAGGTTATTGATTCACCCCTCCACTTT. The encoded protein is CASSGQVIDSPLHF.

J is TRBJ2-1 and V is TRBV11-3; the D call may be TRBD1 or TRBD2 (6 bases each). Trimming took off 6 bases at V and 6 bases at J, with 18 bases between the two ends. Germline loops: CDR1 SGHNT, CDR2 YENEEA. This CDR3 has 15 amino acids. The CDR3 DNA reads TGTGCCAGCAGGAAGACCGGGGGCTCGGGCAATGAGCAGTTCTTC. Residues: CASRKTGGSGNEQFF.

This clonotype appeared many times. The V gene is TRBV4-3, the J gene TRBJ2-5; D is unclear. Trimming pared 1 base from V and 0 bases from J, leaving 12 bases between. This CDR3 spans 16 amino acids. Germline CDR1 is LGHNA and CDR2 is YSLEER. The CDR3 region has the DNA TGCGCCAGCAGCCAAGCTAGGTTGGGGTACCAAGAGACCCAGTACTTC. Translation: CASSQARLGYQETQYF.

The rearrangement joins TRBV5-6 to TRBJ2-7; maybe TRBD2 (6 bases). V was shortened by 0 bases and J by 3 bases, with 16 bases between the two germline ends. The CDR3 is made up of 16 amino acids. Looked up from germline, CDR1 is SGHDT and CDR2 is YYEEEE. This chain's CDR3 is CASSLVGTSFYYEQYF. The CDR3 coding sequence is TGTGCCAGCAGCTTGGTCGGTACTAGCTTTTACTACGAGCAGTACTTC.

The rearrangement joins TRBV4-1 to TRBJ2-3; possibly TRBD1 or TRBD2 for D (5 bases each). With 1 base removed from V and 1 base from J, the gap between germline ends came to 12 bases. The CDR3 is 16 residues long. CDR1 is MGHRA, CDR2 YSYEKL, per germline. CDR3 sequence (DNA): TGCGCCAGCAGCCAAGGGGGACGACGTCGCACAGATACGCAGTATTTT. Protein product: CASSQGGRRRTDTQYF.

This clonotype was seen a handful of times. CDR3 DNA sequence: TGTGCCAGCAGTGGCGGGACACAATCGGGCTATGGCTACACCTTC. It translates to CASSGGTQSGYGYTF. The chain has TRBV6-6 and TRBJ1-2; TRBD1 might be the D (6 bases). Germline values: CDR1 MNHNY, CDR2 SVGAGI (reference sequence). The CDR3 extends over 15 amino acids. Trimming removed 5 bases from V and 4 bases from J, with 17 bases in between.

The J gene is TRBJ1-4, the V gene TRBV3-1, with 9 bases aligning to TRBD1. The germline CDR1 and CDR2 sequences are LGHDT and YNNKEL (reference sequence). CDR3 length equals 13 residues. V was pared by 7 bases and J by 7 bases, with 4 bases of the junction left unmatched. This chain's CDR3 is CASKDRGGEKLFF. CDR3 DNA: TGTGCCAGCAAAGACAGGGGGGGTGAAAAACTGTTTTTT. Using reference TRBV3-1 and TRBJ1-4 for the parts outside the CDR3, the full variable domain is DTAVSQTPKYLVTQMGNDKSIKCEQNLGHDTMYWYKQDSKKFLKIMFSYNNKELIINETVPNRFSPKSPDKAHLNLHINSLELGDSAVYFCASKDRGGEKLFFGSGTQLSVL.

J is TRBJ1-4 and V is TRBV10-3, with D unclear. The CDR3 spans 12 residues. V gave up 2 bases and J gave up 6 bases, with 4 bases separating them. CDR1 is ENHRY, CDR2 SYGVKD, per germline. CDR3 coding DNA: TGTGCCATCAGTGAGGGGGATGAAAAACTGTTTTTT. Translation: CAISEGDEKLFF.

V is TRBV29-1 and J is TRBJ2-1; 13 bases align to TRBD2. The CDR3 has 17 amino acids. Germline V lookup: CDR1 SQVTM, CDR2 ANQGSEA. J was trimmed by 2 bases and V by 0 bases; bases with no gene match: 4. DNA of the CDR3: TGCAGCGTTGAAGACCCGACTAGCGGGGGGCCCTACAATGAGCAGTTCTTC. This sequence encodes CSVEDPTSGGPYNEQFF.

The rearrangement joins TRBV5-1 to TRBJ2-3; D gene uncertain. CDR1 SGHRS and CDR2 YFSETQ come from the germline V gene. The CDR3 sequence is 11 residues long. V lost 6 bases, J lost 4 bases, and 6 bases lay in between. For the CDR3, the DNA is TGCGCCAGCAAAATATCAGATACGCAGTATTTT. Protein product: CASKISDTQYF.

This clonotype was seen just once. At one end the junction does not follow the germline gene, possibly because of a read error. The rearrangement links TRBV6-2 or TRBV6-3 to TRBJ2-6, with unresolved D. Germline values: CDR1 MNHEY, CDR2 SVGEGT. The CDR3 has 15 residues. In DNA form, the CDR3 reads TGTGCCAGCAGTCTCGCGAGTGCTGGGACCAACGTCCTGACTTTC. It encodes CASSLASAGTNVLTF.